A single sample gave rise to the 27 T cell receptor beta chains below, sequenced in a study of blood T cell repertoires in COVID-19. Sequencing was performed with immunoSEQ multiplex PCR; in TCRdb, only in-frame clones are kept and a portion is missing. The data contain some 140,000 clones, approximately 85% of them seen just once; the ten biggest clones take up roughly 0.6%. Sequenced: peripheral blood. These receptors came from a man in his 60s with COVID-19, enrolled during active disease.

The V call is TRBV7-2, the J call TRBJ2-1; tentatively, D is TRBD2 (5 bases). Germline assignment: CDR1 SGHTA and CDR2 FQGNSA. There are 17 residues in the CDR3. V dropped 5 bases and J dropped 0 bases, with 17 bases sitting between them. CDR3 sequence: CASSLFSVTSSYNEQFF. The CDR3, as DNA: TGTGCCAGCAGCCTCTTTAGCGTTACGAGCTCCTACAATGAGCAGTTCTTC.

The rearrangement links TRBV4-3 to TRBJ2-7; a weak D match, TRBD1 (7 bases). With 1 base removed from V and 6 bases from J, the gap between germline ends came to 10 bases. Germline-derived CDR1 and CDR2 are LGHNA and YSLEER. The CDR3 extends over 13 amino acids. CDR3 sequence (DNA): TGCGCCAGCAGCCAAGCAGGGGGGCTCGAGCAGTACTTC. This translates into CASSQAGGLEQYF.

CDR3 nucleotide sequence: TGTGCCAGCAGGCCGGGACAGGGAAGTAGGAATGGCTACACCTTC. Encoded protein: CASRPGQGSRNGYTF. The chain is built from TRBV7-2 and TRBJ1-2, with 9 positions matching TRBD1. Trimming took 6 bases from V and 6 from J; bases not matched to a gene: 11. Germline CDR1 and CDR2: SGHTA and FQGNSA. The CDR3 spans 15 residues. Together with reference TRBV7-2 and TRBJ1-2, the CDR3 gives the full variable domain: GAGVSQSPSNKVTEKGKDVELRCDPISGHTALYWYRQSLGQGLEFLIYFQGNSAPDKSGLPSDRFSAERTGGSVSTLTIQRTQQEDSAVYLCASRPGQGSRNGYTFGSGTRLTVV.

This clone was seen only once. The rearrangement uses TRBV7-2 and TRBJ2-5, with 14 bases that match TRBD2. CDR1 is SGHTA, CDR2 FQGNSA, per germline. The CDR3 extends over 19 amino acids. After removal of 4 bases from V and 4 bases from J, the junction contained 14 bases not matched to a gene. CDR3 bases: TGTGCCAGCAGCTCGGGACTAGCGGGAGTAACTCTCACCACAGAGACCCAGTACTTC. Amino acid sequence: CASSSGLAGVTLTTETQYF.

This chain connects TRBV7-8 to TRBJ2-2, with D possibly TRBD2 on 7 matching bases. CDR1 and CDR2 (germline): SGHVS, FQNEAQ. The CDR3 contains 16 residues. Between the trimmed V and J ends, which lost 5 bases and 4 bases, there was a span of 17 bases. CDR3 nucleotides: TGTGCCAGCAGCCCTAGGGGGGGGCCCCTCACCGGGGAGCTGTTTTTT. It translates to CASSPRGGPLTGELFF.

The rearrangement joins TRBV5-1 to TRBJ2-7; maybe TRBD2 (6 bases). The CDR3 is 12 amino acids. V gave up 4 bases and J gave up 3 bases, with 8 bases separating them. Germline CDR1 SGHRS, CDR2 YFSETQ. CDR3 coding DNA: TGCGCCAGCAGCACCGGGGGCTACGAGCAGTACTTC. This translates into CASSTGGYEQYF.

The chain recombines TRBV9 with TRBJ1-1; 8 bases are a match to TRBD1. Germline V gene lookup returns CDR1 SGDLS and CDR2 YYNGEE. The trim removed 0 bases at V and 8 bases at J, leaving 3 bases unmatched. The CDR3 has 13 residues. CDR3 sequence: CASSVGQGAEAFF. The DNA for the CDR3 is TGTGCCAGCAGCGTAGGTCAGGGGGCGGAAGCTTTCTTT.

The chain is built from TRBV28 and TRBJ2-7; 10 nucleotides align to TRBD1. Germline V gene data show CDR1 as MDHEN and CDR2 as SYDVKM. The V and J ends lost 6 bases and 2 bases, in that order; junction bases with no gene match: 10. CDR3 length: 16 residues. The CDR3 DNA is TGTGCCAGCAGCCTTGCCCCCGGACAGGGGGCCTACGAGCAGTACTTC. Its protein product is CASSLAPGQGAYEQYF.

The gene calls are TRBV28 and TRBJ2-6; D remains ambiguous. The CDR3 has 13 amino acids. V was pared by 8 bases and J by 0 bases, with 5 bases between. The germline CDR1 and CDR2 sequences are MDHEN and SYDVKM. The CDR3, as DNA: TGTGCCAGCCTCCGCTCTGGGGCCAACGTCCTGACTTTC. Translation: CASLRSGANVLTF.

The chain links TRBV24-1 to TRBJ2-1, with 9 bases identical to TRBD2. CDR1 and CDR2 from the germline V gene are KGHDR and SFDVKD. The CDR3 runs 14 residues. V gave up 6 bases and J gave up 3 bases; unmatched junction bases: 2. This CDR3 reads CATSLTSGYNEQFF. The DNA of the CDR3 is TGTGCCACCAGTTTGACTAGCGGCTACAATGAGCAGTTCTTC.

The CDR3 protein is CASSDRDRGLGNTIYF. The CDR3 coding sequence is TGTGCCAGCAGCGACCGGGACAGGGGCCTCGGAAACACCATATATTTT. The chain joins TRBV7-2 to TRBJ1-3, with 10 bases fitting TRBD1. Germline V gene lookup returns CDR1 SGHTA and CDR2 FQGNSA. Trimming at V came to 5 bases and at J to 4 bases, leaving 8 bases not matched to a gene. The CDR3 totals 16 residues.

This chain connects TRBV14 to TRBJ2-1, with D uncertain. Between the trimmed V and J ends, which lost 1 base and 10 bases, there was a span of 8 bases. The length of the CDR3 is 12 residues. Germline CDR1 is SGHDN and CDR2 is FVKESK. Here the CDR3 reads CASSQGYLEQFF. CDR3 bases: TGTGCCAGCAGCCAAGGCTACCTAGAGCAGTTCTTC.

The genes are TRBV18 and TRBJ2-7; the D gene is possibly TRBD2 (6 bases). The CDR3 totals 17 residues. Germline values: CDR1 KGHSH, CDR2 LQKENI. V lost 4 bases and J 1 base, leaving 20 bases between the germline ends. The CDR3 sequence is CASSRSKEGEGSYEQYF. The CDR3 nucleotides read TGTGCCAGCTCACGAAGCAAGGAGGGTGAAGGGTCCTACGAGCAGTACTTC. The full variable domain, completed using reference TRBV18 and TRBJ2-7, is NAGVMQNPRHLVRRRGQEARLRCSPMKGHSHVYWYRQLPEEGLKFMVYLQKENIIDESGMPKERFSAEFPKEGPSILRIQQVVRGDSAAYFCASSRSKEGEGSYEQYFGPGTRLTVT.

The chain is built from TRBV21-1 and TRBJ1-4; the table's D gene call, TRBD1, was not cross checked with the DNA. TRBV21-1 is a documented pseudogene. The CDR3 loop spans 17 amino acids. As DNA, the CDR3 is TGTGCCAGCAGCCCCACGGGGACAGGGGCAACTAATGAAAAACTGTTTTTT. Translation gives CASSPTGTGATNEKLFF.

This clone was detected only a few times. The genes are TRBV6-2 or TRBV6-3 and TRBJ1-2; TRBD1 matches at 7 bases. With 4 bases clipped from V and 4 bases from J, the junction kept 12 bases outside the gene matches. Germline V lookup: CDR1 MNHEY, CDR2 SVGEGT. This CDR3 is built from 16 residues. The CDR3 DNA is TGTGCCAGCAGTTCGCGGACAGGTTCGACGGGCTATGGCTACACCTTC. It translates to CASSSRTGSTGYGYTF.

The chain uses TRBV6-5 and TRBJ2-7, with D perhaps matching TRBD1 (6 bases). CDR3 length: 13 amino acids. Germline CDR1 reads MNHEY; CDR2 reads SVGAGI. The V end was cut by 7 bases, the J end by 2 bases, with 12 bases between. The CDR3 nucleotides read TGTGCCAGCACCAGGGGTCGCACCTACGAGCAGTACTTC. It is translated as CASTRGRTYEQYF.

This chain connects TRBV15 to TRBJ2-1; 8 bases agree with TRBD2. CDR1 and CDR2 (germline): LNHNV, YYDKDF (reference sequence). The length of the CDR3 is 16 residues. J was trimmed by 10 bases and V by 0 bases; bases with no gene match: 11. The CDR3 reads CATSRDGGAPGWEQFF. The CDR3 nucleotides read TGTGCCACCAGCAGAGACGGGGGGGCCCCGGGGTGGGAGCAGTTCTTC.

The genes are TRBV28 and TRBJ1-2; D is ambiguous. Germline V lookup: CDR1 MDHEN, CDR2 SYDVKM. Trimming pared 1 base from V and 4 bases from J, leaving 22 bases between. CDR3 length: 18 residues. The CDR3 DNA follows: TGTGCCAGCAGTTTATTCCCCCCGACCCGCGGTGTCTCCTATGGCTACACCTTC. Its translation: CASSLFPPTRGVSYGYTF.

This clone was detected once. V and J are TRBV30 and TRBJ2-3, with D possibly matching TRBD1 (5 bases). The germline CDR1 and CDR2 sequences are GTSNPN and SVGIG (reference sequence). The CDR3 length is 14 residues. V was cut by 2 bases and J by 4 bases, with 13 bases left in between. The CDR3 loop is CAWSMGLPPDTQYF. The CDR3 region has the DNA TGTGCCTGGAGTATGGGGCTGCCCCCAGATACGCAGTATTTT.

The chain joins TRBV2 to TRBJ1-5; 8 nucleotides match TRBD1. CDR1 is SNHLY and CDR2 is FYNNEI in the germline V gene. This CDR3 region has 14 residues. The J segment lost 1 base and the V segment lost 10 bases, leaving 6 bases of the junction unmatched. CDR3 DNA: TGTGCCACGACCGGACAGGGAAGCAATCAGCCCCAGCATTTT. Protein product: CATTGQGSNQPQHF.

The chain employs TRBV7-2 and TRBJ2-1, with 9 bases aligning to TRBD1. CDR3 length equals 15 residues. V shed 1 base and J 3 bases; nucleotides not matched to a gene: 1. Germline V CDR1 and CDR2: SGHTA, FQGNSA. For the CDR3, the DNA is TGTGCCAGCAGCTTAGGACAGGGGGGCTACAATGAGCAGTTCTTC. Encoded protein: CASSLGQGGYNEQFF.

The rearrangement uses TRBV28 and TRBJ2-2; TRBD1 aligns across 12 bases. The CDR3 is made up of 17 amino acids. Germline CDR1 reads MDHEN; CDR2 reads SYDVKM. Trimming cost V 7 bases and J 6 bases; bases outside gene matches: 12. The CDR3 spells CASIQPRGTGGSGELFF. In nucleotides, the CDR3 is TGTGCCAGCATCCAACCTAGGGGGACAGGGGGCTCCGGGGAGCTGTTTTTT.

This sequence joins TRBV30 and TRBJ1-1; the match to TRBD1 covers 9 bases. The CDR3 consists of 13 residues. V shed 4 bases and J 4 bases; nucleotides not matched to a gene: 4. Looked up from germline, CDR1 is GTSNPN and CDR2 is SVGIG (reference sequence). The CDR3 reads CAWNRGRFTEAFF. The CDR3 coding sequence is TGTGCCTGGAACAGGGGGCGGTTCACTGAAGCTTTCTTT.

The chain combines TRBV25-1 with TRBJ1-4, with TRBD1 identical over 8 bases. Germline lookup yields CDR1 MGHDK and CDR2 SYGVNS. V trimming: 7 bases; J trimming: 4 bases; junction bases outside the gene matches: 14. The CDR3 length is 17 residues. The CDR3 sequence is CASNPDRGGGGNEKLFF. The CDR3 DNA is TGTGCCAGCAACCCTGACAGGGGAGGAGGGGGTAATGAAAAACTGTTTTTT. Using reference TRBV25-1 and TRBJ1-4 for the parts outside the CDR3, the full variable domain is EADIYQTPRYLVIGTGKKITLECSQTMGHDKMYWYQQDPGMELHLIHYSYGVNSTEKGDLSSESTVSRIRTEHFPLTLESARPSHTSQYLCASNPDRGGGGNEKLFFGSGTQLSVL.

This chain links TRBV12-3 or TRBV12-4 with TRBJ1-1; D is perhaps TRBD1 (6 bases). V lost 5 bases to trimming and J lost 7 bases, with 8 bases between them. The CDR3 loop spans 11 amino acids. CDR3 protein: CASSRDIEAFF. CDR3 nucleotide sequence: TGTGCCAGCAGTCGGGACATTGAAGCTTTCTTT.

This clone has just one count. The chain is built from TRBV6-2 or TRBV6-3 and TRBJ2-3; possibly TRBD1 for D (6 bases). Germline lookup yields CDR1 MNHEY and CDR2 SVGEGT. Trimming left V 0 bases short and J 0 bases short, with 13 bases between. The CDR3 has 17 residues. Here the CDR3 DNA reads TGTGCCAGCAGTTACTCTGGACAGCCACTTAGCACAGATACGCAGTATTTT. Translating it yields CASSYSGQPLSTDTQYF.

This clone was seen only once. The CDR3 DNA sequence: TGTGCCAGCAGTACGACACCGAACACTGAAGCTTTCTTT. The encoded protein is CASSTTPNTEAFF. The gene calls are TRBV6-1 and TRBJ1-1; D not certain. V was clipped by 5 bases and J by 1 base, with 8 bases between them. The CDR3 covers 13 residues. Per the germline V gene, CDR1 is MNHNS and CDR2 is SASEGT.